One sample yielded the 11 T cell receptor beta chains listed below, sequenced in a study of T cell responses to AZD1222 COVID-19 vaccine. Only in-frame clones appear in the TCRdb table, and some are missing; sequencing was by immunoSEQ multiplex PCR. The table records 80,000 to 95,000 clones, under 90% of them present only once. The specimen was peripheral blood, collected on day 0 of MenACWY control vaccination. The receptors shown here come from an adult in good health.

The chain uses TRBV7-3 and TRBJ2-3; D is perhaps TRBD2 (6 bases). With 4 bases removed from V and 2 bases from J, the gap between germline ends came to 19 bases. CDR1 SGHTA and CDR2 FQGTGA come from the germline V gene. This CDR3 comprises 17 residues. The CDR3 nucleotides are TGTGCCAGCAGCTCGCTGTCCGGGGCGGGGTTCACAGATACGCAGTATTTT. It yields the protein CASSSLSGAGFTDTQYF.

The rearrangement joins TRBV6-1 to TRBJ1-5; the D is unclear. There are 13 residues in the CDR3. Deletions cut 0 bases from V and 9 bases from J, with 9 bases between. Per germline, CDR1 MNHNS and CDR2 SASEGT. The CDR3 spells CASSEASDLPQHF. The DNA of the CDR3 is TGTGCCAGCAGTGAAGCGAGTGACTTGCCCCAGCATTTT.

The V call is TRBV6-5, the J call TRBJ2-7; 7 bases are a match to TRBD2. There are 16 residues in the CDR3. The germline gives CDR1 MNHEY, CDR2 SVGAGI. Trimming took 2 bases from V and 1 from J; bases not matched to a gene: 8. CDR3 sequence: CASSYTSVIPSYEQYF. CDR3 DNA: TGTGCCAGCAGTTACACTAGCGTAATCCCATCCTACGAGCAGTACTTC.

This chain uses TRBV5-1 with TRBJ1-6; weak D call: TRBD1 (6 bases). V dropped 2 bases and J dropped 9 bases, with 12 bases sitting between them. The CDR3 runs to 14 residues. The V gene's germline CDR1 is SGHRS and CDR2 YFSETQ. The CDR3 region has the DNA TGCGCCAGCAGCTTCCAGGGGTTTGGTTCACCCCTCCACTTT. Its protein product is CASSFQGFGSPLHF.

The V gene is TRBV3-1 (or the pseudogene TRBV3-2), the J gene TRBJ1-1, with D hard to call. Germline CDR1 reads LGHDT; CDR2 reads YNNKEL (reference sequence). The length of the CDR3 is 11 residues. Between the trimmed V and J ends, which lost 7 bases and 1 base, there was a span of 4 bases. CDR3 sequence (DNA): TGTGCCAGCACTAGGAACACTGAAGCTTTCTTT. Translated, it gives CASTRNTEAFF.

This chain joins TRBV11-3 and TRBJ2-1, with 10 bases identical to TRBD2. J gave up 7 bases and V 5 bases, and 8 bases lay outside the gene matches. CDR3 length: 15 amino acids. Germline CDR1 reads SGHNT; CDR2 reads YENEEA. This CDR3 reads CASSPPSGGPNEQFF. CDR3 coding DNA: TGTGCCAGCAGCCCCCCTAGCGGGGGTCCGAATGAGCAGTTCTTC.

V usage is TRBV18 and J usage is TRBJ1-3, with 7 bases fitting TRBD1. Germline V CDR1 and CDR2: KGHSH, LQKENI. The V segment lost 2 bases and the J segment 0 bases; nucleotides outside the gene matches: 7. This CDR3 has 17 amino acids. CDR3 protein: CASSPTQGISSGNTIYF. CDR3 DNA: TGTGCCAGCTCACCAACACAGGGGATATCCTCTGGAAACACCATATATTTT.

V is TRBV4-3 and J is TRBJ2-1; D is perhaps TRBD1 (7 bases). CDR1 LGHNA and CDR2 YSLEER come from the germline V gene. The CDR3 loop spans 17 amino acids. Trimming left V 3 bases short and J 5 bases short, with 20 bases between. The CDR3 coding sequence is TGCGCCAGCAGCCACTCTGCGGGACAGAACTTAAACAATGAGCAGTTCTTC. Translation: CASSHSAGQNLNNEQFF.

The genes are TRBV11-1 and TRBJ1-1; D not certain. Germline CDR1 reads SGHAT; CDR2 reads FQDESV (reference sequence). V was shortened by 1 base and J by 8 bases, with 8 bases between the two germline ends. This CDR3 region has 12 residues. CDR3 DNA sequence: TGTGCCAGCAGCTTAGTGATGGAGGAAGCTTTCTTT. Amino acid sequence: CASSLVMEEAFF.

The chain links TRBV12-1 to TRBJ2-2; the table's D call TRBD2 went unverified against the DNA. TRBV12-1 constitutes a pseudogene. The CDR3 loop spans 14 amino acids. CDR3 in DNA: TGTGTTGGACAGCGGGGGTTTTCCACCGGGGAGCTGTTTTTT. Amino acid sequence: CVGQRGFSTGELFF.

This clone has just a few counts. The J gene is TRBJ2-2, the V gene TRBV19; D is undetermined. The CDR3 consists of 14 residues. V gave up 8 bases and J gave up 5 bases, with 15 bases separating them. Germline loops: CDR1 LNHDA, CDR2 SQIVND (reference sequence). CDR3 sequence (DNA): TGTGCCAGTGGAGCCGCCAGGTCGACCGGGGAGCTGTTTTTT. Protein sequence: CASGAARSTGELFF. Together with reference TRBV19 and TRBJ2-2, the CDR3 gives the full variable domain: DGGITQSPKYLFRKEGQNVTLSCEQNLNHDAMYWYRQDPGQGLRLIYYSQIVNDFQKGDIAEGYSVSREKKESFPLTVTSAQKNPTAFYLCASGAARSTGELFFGEGSRLTVL.